This TCR beta chain is from a study of beta chain features in type 1 diabetes. In germline, CDR1 is SGHAT, CDR2 FQNNGV. Trimming took off 5 bases at V and 6 bases at J, with 7 bases between the two ends. The CDR3 extends over 12 amino acids. On this clone: What it recognizes is unknown.

cDNA synthesis used the whole RNA isolate, giving expressed TCRB sequences. TCRdb's table, derived via immunoSEQ multiplex PCR, lists solely in-frame clones and lacks some. The sample consists of about 240,000 clones, roughly 30% of them appearing once. Sorting that relied on CD45RO/CCR7/CD25/CD127/CD95/CD27 yielded CD4+ naive, central memory, regulatory and stem cell-like memory cells. General study points: Lower insertion and higher deletion counts appeared at VDJ junctions in type 1 diabetes patients. Here, the possible influence of HLA type (on TCRB rearrangement) remained unresolved.

The TCR sequence derives from a man aged 25 to 45 in good health. The sample consisted of central memory CD4+ T cells from blood. The chain joins TRBV11-2 to TRBJ2-2, with D unresolved. The CDR3 DNA follows: TGTGCCAGCAGCAAACCACCCGGGGAGCTGTTTTTT. It specifies CASSKPPGELFF.